This TCR beta chain is drawn from a study of blood T cell repertoires in COVID-19. Looking at the study overall: Acute-phase and convalescent COVID-19 samples originated in the United States, Italy and Spain. In each case, the material was cDNA or gDNA derived from T cells, B-cell-depleted T cells, or PBMCs.

Germline assignment: CDR1 SGDLS and CDR2 YYNGEE. Deletions cut 0 bases from V and 4 bases from J, with 10 bases between. The CDR3 length is 14 residues. This clone was seen a single time. As handled by the study authors: Reference gene primer amplification in the assay estimated nucleated cell counts. Sequencing used immunoSEQ multiplex PCR; TCRdb keeps in-frame clones, though not all of them. The D gene and trimming were derived from the DNA, and the V and J assignments and clone size from that table. The data contain under 250,000 clones, about 88% of them singletons. Sequencing was performed on peripheral blood. The receptor was derived from a man aged 50 to 60 who had recovered from COVID-19. The chain links TRBV9 to TRBJ1-1; weak D call: TRBD1 (5 bases). The DNA of the CDR3 is TGTGCCAGCAGCGTAGAGGGGCAAGTCACTGAAGCTTTCTTT. Translation: CASSVEGQVTEAFF.